Listed below are T cell receptor beta chains from one sample, sequenced in a study of T cell responses to AZD1222 COVID-19 vaccine. Sequencing used immunoSEQ multiplex PCR; TCRdb keeps in-frame clones, though not all of them. Of approximately 140,000 clones in the sample, more than 80% were seen once. This material consisted of peripheral blood, taken on day 0 of MenACWY control vaccination. Receptor source: an adult in good health. CDR3s include the opening cysteine and the closing phenylalanine or tryptophan. D genes are given only for firm matches. Some rows have no size entry. The others give once, few or many, or a class for an expanded clone.

V: TRBV28; J: TRBJ1-2; size: few; D: TRBD1; DNA: TGTGCCAGCAGCGATTGGAACAGGGGAAAACCCTATGGCTACACCTTC; CDR3: CASSDWNRGKPYGYTF
V: TRBV7-8; J: TRBJ2-7; size: .; D: TRBD2; DNA: TGTGCCAGCAGCCTAGGACTAGCGGGGAACTACGAGCAGTACTTC; CDR3: CASSLGLAGNYEQYF
V: TRBV24-1; J: TRBJ1-2; size: .; D: .; DNA: TGTGCCACCAGTGATCTACAGGGAGGCTCGAGCGGCTACACCTTC; CDR3: CATSDLQGGSSGYTF
V: TRBV27; J: TRBJ1-1; size: .; D: .; DNA: TGTGCCAGCAGTTTATTTTTGGGGGCCGTCACTGAAGCTTTCTTT; CDR3: CASSLFLGAVTEAFF
V: TRBV5-1; J: TRBJ2-1; size: .; D: .; DNA: TGCGCCAGCAGCCTGGCCCCAGGACTAACGAATGAGCAGTTCTTC; CDR3: CASSLAPGLTNEQFF
V: TRBV19; J: TRBJ2-6; size: .; D: TRBD1; DNA: TGTGCCAGTAGGGGACCCGGGACAGACTTCTCTGGGGCCAACGTCCTGACTTTC; CDR3: CASRGPGTDFSGANVLTF
V: TRBV5-5; J: TRBJ1-5; size: once; D: TRBD1; DNA: TGTGCCAGCAGCCCGACAGGGGGCAGCAATCAGCCCCAGCATTTT; CDR3: CASSPTGGSNQPQHF
V: TRBV5-4; J: TRBJ2-1; size: .; D: TRBD2; DNA: TGTGCCAGCAGCTTGGGGCTAGCGGGGGGGACACTTCCAAATGAGCAGTTCTTC; CDR3: CASSLGLAGGTLPNEQFF
V: TRBV2; J: TRBJ1-2; size: .; D: .; DNA: TGTGCCAGTTCGACAGTTAACTATGGCTACACCTTC; CDR3: CASSTVNYGYTF
V: TRBV6-1; J: TRBJ1-1; size: .; D: .; DNA: TGTGCCAGCAGTGAAGTAGGGAACACTGAAGCTTTCTTT; CDR3: CASSEVGNTEAFF
V: TRBV6-2/TRBV6-3; J: TRBJ2-1; size: few; D: TRBD2; DNA: TGTGCCAGCAGTTACGAAGTAGCGGGGAGTTATGAGCAGTTCTTC; CDR3: CASSYEVAGSYEQFF
V: TRBV25-1; J: TRBJ1-1; size: few; D: .; DNA: TGTGCCAGCAGTGAATACGAGGGTCGGGGCACTGAAGCTTTCTTT; CDR3: CASSEYEGRGTEAFF
V: TRBV5-6; J: TRBJ2-7; size: .; D: .; DNA: TGTGCCAGCAGCTCGGGGAGCTACGAGCAGTACTTC; CDR3: CASSSGSYEQYF
V: TRBV6-5; J: TRBJ1-2; size: .; D: .; DNA: TGTGCCAGCACCCCGGGCGCTGAGAGGGGCGGCTACACCTTC; CDR3: CASTPGAERGGYTF
V: TRBV7-2; J: TRBJ2-5; size: many; D: .; DNA: TGTGCCAGCAGCCTTAATCGGGGGTCGGTAGAGACCCAGTACTTC; CDR3: CASSLNRGSVETQYF
V: TRBV5-1; J: TRBJ1-1; size: .; D: .; DNA: TGCGCCAGCAGCTTGGGGGACGGCGGCACTGAAGCTTTCTTT; CDR3: CASSLGDGGTEAFF
V: TRBV3-1/TRBV3-2; J: TRBJ1-1; size: .; D: TRBD1; DNA: TGTGCCAGCAGCCAACAGGGACAGGGGAGAACTGAAGCTTTCTTT; CDR3: CASSQQGQGRTEAFF
V: TRBV11-2; J: TRBJ2-1; size: .; D: TRBD2; DNA: TGTGCCAGCAGCTATGTGGCGGGAGTAGGGGATGAGCAGTTCTTC; CDR3: CASSYVAGVGDEQFF
V: TRBV10-3; J: TRBJ2-1; size: .; D: TRBD2; DNA: TGTGCCATCAGCGATGAGCGGGGGCGATCCAATGAGCAGTTCTTC; CDR3: CAISDERGRSNEQFF
V: TRBV18; J: TRBJ2-7; size: .; D: .; DNA: TGTGCCAGCTCACTCTCACAGGGCGCCTACGAGCAGTACTTC; CDR3: CASSLSQGAYEQYF